These T cell receptor beta chains were read from a single sample in a study of T-cell memory formation after mild COVID-19. TCRdb used MiXCR to reprocess the 5' RACE reads, holding one entry per CDR3 protein. The sample includes fewer than 650,000 distinct CDR3 sequences, about 20% of them seen just once. Sequencing was performed on PBMCs or a T cell subset sorted from them (not recorded which). Every receptor here comes from an adult woman who had mild COVID-19 (a few samples of this study predate the infection). Cell type and time point are not known. The conserved cysteine and the conserved F or W are not part of the CDR3 here. The D gene is left open where the match is weak.

V,D,CDR3
TRBV29-1,TRBD2,SVGRTWRGETQY
TRBV29-1,-,SVEMTGSGYT
TRBV7-8,TRBD2,ASSSEVRGGYNEQF
TRBV7-2,-,ASSLPPGQGPNTEAF
TRBV20-1,TRBD1,SSTGTGLGHTEAF
TRBV12-3/TRBV12-4,TRBD2,ASSFRTSGEDTQY
TRBV3-1,-,ASSDKTGTNNEKLF
TRBV12-3/TRBV12-4,TRBD1,ASKQGYNQPQH
TRBV5-1,-,ASSATDREDAEQY
TRBV6-6,-,ASTPFSVSSYNSPLH
TRBV4-2,TRBD1,ASSPPDRVDEQY
TRBV3-1,TRBD2,ASSHPGLAGGETQY
TRBV6-2/TRBV6-3,TRBD1,ASSSTGEVQPQH
TRBV5-1,TRBD1,ASSTTGVGANVLT
TRBV28,-,ASSPISSYEQY
TRBV15,-,ATSRDIGRQY
TRBV7-8,-,ASSSREGGSYNEQF
TRBV28,-,ASSLGRGGASNEQF
TRBV18,-,ASSPPVLSDHSSYEQY
TRBV5-5,TRBD2,ASSPGGLGGSETQY
TRBV20-1,-,SAGGAGEGTSEAF
TRBV5-1,-,ASYDTLGETQY
TRBV20-1,-,SARIAQGVLSQH
TRBV2,TRBD1,GQGSVDTQY
TRBV3-1,TRBD2,ASSQVGGRSAREQF
TRBV7-6,-,ASSHDGTVYEQY
TRBV4-1,-,ASTKGVWNTEAF
TRBV18,-,ASSPPVGQTQY
TRBV12-3/TRBV12-4,-,ASRPLGENEQF
TRBV29-1,TRBD2,SAEGTSGRSTDTQY
TRBV5-1,-,ASSLAASTTTNEKLF
TRBV29-1,TRBD1,SVENRGLGTEAF
TRBV28,-,ASSLIVSYEQY
TRBV6-6,-,ASSSPGGANVLT
TRBV5-5,-,ASSPWSGETTEAF
TRBV23-1,-,ATQTRGVSFYEQY
TRBV29-1,-,SVKVRNYGYT
TRBV7-2,-,ASSLGRGAFTEAF
TRBV7-3,TRBD2,ASSPSGGKTSTDTQY
TRBV6-2/TRBV6-3,-,ASSYGGFSNQPQH
TRBV5-6,-,ASSSKAGYNSPLH
TRBV10-3,TRBD2,AISDVGLADTQY
TRBV20-1,TRBD1,SARRDRGEPQH
TRBV5-1,-,ASSSKTRNENTEAF
TRBV18,TRBD2,ASSPQAPRGTAGADTQY
TRBV3-1,-,ASSQGGRDTEAF
TRBV29-1,-,SGGPGTYEQY
TRBV6-5,-,ASSYRALEDYGYT
TRBV18,-,ASSPPGDHSYGYT